A selection of T cell receptor beta chains follows, all from one sample in a study of blood T cells in healthy people across ages. MiXCR was run by TCRdb on the 5' RACE reads, yielding one entry per CDR3 protein. The data contain more than 750,000 distinct CDR3 sequences, just under 30% of them seen just once; the ten biggest clones take up more than 8.5%. These same data were also listed under a study on T cells of mothers and their children.

What was sequenced was blood. Receptor source: a woman in her thirties or forties in good health. The CDR3 runs from the conserved cysteine through the conserved F or W.

cdr3_aa	v_call	j_call
CASSQDVASGGGEQFF	TRBV4-1	TRBJ2-1
CASSLVTANEQFF	TRBV7-9	TRBJ2-1
CASSLGGLSNQPQHF	TRBV12-3/TRBV12-4	TRBJ1-5
CASSRAGFSGANALTF	TRBV25-1	TRBJ2-6
CASRTGNYYEQYF	TRBV27	TRBJ2-7
CASSLEWGAYGNTIYF	TRBV4-3	TRBJ1-3
CASSPGWGRTEAFF	TRBV7-2	TRBJ1-1
CASSSQGLWDSEQYF	TRBV27	TRBJ2-4
CASSWPAGGTSLYGYTF	TRBV5-4	TRBJ1-2
CASSWTGPQPQHF	TRBV6-2/TRBV6-3	TRBJ1-5
CASSLSADGQAEQFF	TRBV27	TRBJ2-1
CSVSATASGGSTDTQYF	TRBV29-1	TRBJ2-3
CASSAGVRSPLHF	TRBV12-3/TRBV12-4	TRBJ1-6
CASSSGQRTEQYF	TRBV18	TRBJ2-7
CASSFLPTSGGYSTDTQYF	TRBV7-2	TRBJ2-3
CSASLGQAYNEQFF	TRBV20-1	TRBJ2-1
CASNLGTFSTEAFF	TRBV5-1	TRBJ1-1
CSAPRRGTTNNEQFF	TRBV20-1	TRBJ2-1
CASSLGVDRQYGYTF	TRBV7-2	TRBJ1-2
CASSPYRGIWEQYF	TRBV28	TRBJ2-7
CSVTGTGLYNEQFF	TRBV29-1	TRBJ2-1
CASSLGGSPLHF	TRBV12-3/TRBV12-4	TRBJ1-6